The T cell receptor beta chain under discussion was sequenced for a study of CD8 T cells in ankylosing spondylitis. Findings of the study overall: As for the disease-linked clones, they showed a CD8+ phenotype and occurred at relatively low frequencies in peripheral blood.

TCRdb independently ran MiXCR on the 5' RACE reads; one entry per CDR3 protein. The table shows tens of thousands of distinct CDR3 sequences, with 8% to 13% occurring only once. Turning to this clonotype: Its antigen remains unidentified.

The CDR3 spans 12 residues. Germline V gene lookup returns CDR1 LGHDT and CDR2 YNNKEL (reference sequence). The V end was cut by 2 bases, the J end by 10 bases, with 11 bases between. The sequencing input was blood, either unsorted or a sorted T cell fraction (not recorded which). This sequence was found in a male donor with ankylosing spondylitis or in good health (not recorded which). V and J are TRBV3-1 and TRBJ1-1; the D is unclear. This CDR3 is CASSQFGGTAFF. The CDR3 DNA is TGTGCCAGCAGCCAATTCGGAGGAACAGCTTTCTTT.